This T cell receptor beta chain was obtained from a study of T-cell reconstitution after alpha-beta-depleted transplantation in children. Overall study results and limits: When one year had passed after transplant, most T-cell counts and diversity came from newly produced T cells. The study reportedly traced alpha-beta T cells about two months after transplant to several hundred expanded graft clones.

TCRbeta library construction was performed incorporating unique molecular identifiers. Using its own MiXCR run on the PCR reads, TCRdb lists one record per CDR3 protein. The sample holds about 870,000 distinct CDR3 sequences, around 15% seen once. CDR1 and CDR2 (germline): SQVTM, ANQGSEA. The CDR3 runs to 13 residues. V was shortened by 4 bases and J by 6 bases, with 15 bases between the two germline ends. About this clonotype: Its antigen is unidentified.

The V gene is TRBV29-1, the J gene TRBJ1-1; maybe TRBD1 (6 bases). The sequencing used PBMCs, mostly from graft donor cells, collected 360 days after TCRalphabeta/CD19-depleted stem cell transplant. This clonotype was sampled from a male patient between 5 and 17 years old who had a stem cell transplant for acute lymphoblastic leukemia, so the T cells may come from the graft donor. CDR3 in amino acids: CSVAPGGPAEAFF. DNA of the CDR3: TGCAGCGTTGCGCCGGGGGGGCCCGCTGAAGCTTTCTTT.